What follows are 2 T cell receptor beta chains derived from one specimen sequenced in a study of cytomegalovirus exposure and HLA in healthy donors. The PCR was carried out with 60 Vbeta primers and 13 Jbeta primers. The table came from immunoSEQ multiplex PCR; TCRdb's copy has only in-frame clones and leaves some out. Of about 220,000 clones in the sample, about three quarters are singletons; the top ten hold less than 2%. The sample consisted of PBMCs. The receptor set was obtained from a male donor in good health and CMV-seronegative.

This clone was seen a few times. V and J are TRBV7-8 and TRBJ2-1, with 9 bases that match TRBD1. The CDR3 consists of 15 residues. J was trimmed by 4 bases and V by 3 bases; bases with no gene match: 4. Germline V gene sequence: CDR1 SGHVS, CDR2 FQNEAQ. The CDR3 coding sequence is TGTGCCAGCAGCTTCCCGGACAGGGGTTACAATGAGCAGTTCTTC. Protein product: CASSFPDRGYNEQFF. Complete variable domain (other parts from reference TRBV7-8 and TRBJ2-1): GAGVSQSPRYKVAKRGQDVALRCDPISGHVSLFWYQQALGQGPEFLTYFQNEAQLDKSGLPSDRFFAERPEGSVSTLKIQRTQQEDSAVYLCASSFPDRGYNEQFFGPGTRLTVL.

The chain is built from TRBV30 and TRBJ1-2; 10 positions match TRBD1. V lost 5 bases and J lost 8; bases outside the gene matches: 5. Per germline, CDR1 GTSNPN and CDR2 SVGIG (reference sequence). CDR3 size: 12 residues. CDR3 region: CAWEDRGSGYTF. For the CDR3, the DNA is TGTGCCTGGGAGGACAGGGGGAGCGGCTACACCTTC.